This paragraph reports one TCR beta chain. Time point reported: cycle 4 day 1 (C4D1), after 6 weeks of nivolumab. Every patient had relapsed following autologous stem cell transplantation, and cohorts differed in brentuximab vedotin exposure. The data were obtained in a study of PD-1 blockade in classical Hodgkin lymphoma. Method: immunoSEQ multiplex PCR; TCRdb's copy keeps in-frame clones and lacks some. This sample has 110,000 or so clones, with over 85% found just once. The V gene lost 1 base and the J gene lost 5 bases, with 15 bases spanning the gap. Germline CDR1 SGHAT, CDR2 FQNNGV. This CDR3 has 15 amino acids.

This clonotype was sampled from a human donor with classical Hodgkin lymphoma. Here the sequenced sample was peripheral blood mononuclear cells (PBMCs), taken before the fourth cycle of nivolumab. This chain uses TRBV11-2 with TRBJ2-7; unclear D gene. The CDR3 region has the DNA TGTGCCAGCAGCTTAGGGCACCCTCCGAGAGACGAGCAGTACTTC. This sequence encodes CASSLGHPPRDEQYF.